Below, 9 T cell receptor beta chains from the same sample are listed, as sequenced in a study of blood T cell repertoires in COVID-19. Clones were read by immunoSEQ multiplex PCR, and TCRdb kept only the in-frame ones, dropping some. The data contain fewer than 120,000 clones, 70% to 90% of them seen just once; the ten biggest clones take up around 4.4%. Sequencing was done on a sample of peripheral blood. Every receptor here comes from a human donor in a cohort sampled during active COVID-19.

J is TRBJ1-5 and V is TRBV3-1 (or the pseudogene TRBV3-2); 10 bases align to TRBD1. The CDR3 runs to 13 residues. Per germline, CDR1 LGHDT and CDR2 YNNKEL (reference sequence). J was trimmed by 5 bases and V by 5 bases; bases with no gene match: 0. CDR3 sequence reads: CASSGTGDQPQHF. For the CDR3, the DNA is TGTGCCAGCAGCGGGACAGGGGATCAGCCCCAGCATTTT.

CDR3 nucleotides: TGCGCCAGCAGCCTAGGGACAGAGTACGAGCAGTACTTC. This translates into CASSLGTEYEQYF. V usage is TRBV5-1 and J usage is TRBJ2-7; TRBD1 matches 7 bases. This CDR3 has 13 amino acids. The J segment lost 4 bases and the V segment lost 4 bases, leaving 5 bases of the junction unmatched. Germline CDR1 is SGHRS and CDR2 is YFSETQ.

This CDR3 reads CAWRRPRTGRGGNEQFF. Here the CDR3 DNA reads TGTGCCTGGAGGAGGCCGAGGACAGGGAGGGGGGGCAATGAGCAGTTCTTC. V gene TRBV30 combines with J gene TRBJ2-1, with D perhaps matching TRBD1 (8 bases). Germline-derived CDR1 and CDR2 are GTSNPN and SVGIG (reference sequence). The CDR3 is 17 amino acids. Trimming cost V 3 bases and J 6 bases, with 24 bases left between them.

The chain couples TRBV5-4 to TRBJ2-2; 7 bases fit TRBD2. In germline, CDR1 is SGHNT, CDR2 YYREEE (reference sequence). J gave up 1 base and V 3 bases, and 6 bases lay outside the gene matches. The CDR3 consists of 16 residues. This chain's CDR3 is CASSSGTGGNTGELFF. CDR3 nucleotides: TGTGCCAGCAGCTCTGGGACGGGGGGGAACACCGGGGAGCTGTTTTTT.

The rearrangement joins TRBV10-3 to TRBJ2-2, with 8 bases aligning to TRBD1. V was clipped by 2 bases and J by 2 bases; unmatched bases: 4. CDR1 and CDR2 from the germline V gene are ENHRY and SYGVKD. This CDR3 comprises 16 residues. CDR3 amino acids: CAISEVQGANTGELFF. CDR3 bases: TGTGCCATCAGTGAGGTCCAGGGGGCAAACACCGGGGAGCTGTTTTTT.

V gene TRBV19 combines with J gene TRBJ1-1; D call uncertain. The V gene lost 5 bases and the J gene lost 2 bases, with 12 bases spanning the gap. Germline values: CDR1 LNHDA, CDR2 SQIVND (reference sequence). The length of the CDR3 is 14 residues. The CDR3 nucleotides are TGTGCCAGTAGTCGCCAGTTCCGAAACACTGAAGCTTTCTTT. Its translation: CASSRQFRNTEAFF.

This rearrangement joins TRBV20-1 to TRBJ2-7, with D possibly matching TRBD1 (6 bases). Per the germline V gene, CDR1 is DFQATT and CDR2 is SNEGSKA (reference sequence). The CDR3 is 15 residues long. The V gene lost 3 bases and the J gene lost 1 base, with 16 bases spanning the gap. CDR3 in DNA: TGCAGTGCTAGTCAATCAACAGGGACATCCTACGAGCAGTACTTC. It encodes CSASQSTGTSYEQYF.

The chain employs TRBV19 and TRBJ2-7, with 8 bases matching TRBD1. Germline V gives CDR1 LNHDA, CDR2 SQIVND (reference sequence). The trim removed 9 bases at V and 6 bases at J, leaving 10 bases unmatched. This CDR3 has 13 amino acids. Here the CDR3 reads CASVDRGRSEQYF. DNA for the CDR3: TGTGCCAGCGTCGACAGGGGTCGATCCGAGCAGTACTTC.

J is TRBJ1-4 and V is TRBV28; tentatively, D is TRBD1 (6 bases). Germline CDR1 is MDHEN and CDR2 is SYDVKM. This CDR3 has 14 amino acids. Trimming shortened V by 3 bases and J by 8 bases, and 13 bases separated the two germline ends. CDR3 nucleotides: TGTGCCAGCAGTTTCGGGACAAAACCCGAAAAACTGTTTTTT. It encodes CASSFGTKPEKLFF. The whole variable domain, filled in from reference TRBV28 and TRBJ1-4, reads DVKVTQSSRYLVKRTGEKVFLECVQDMDHENMFWYRQDPGLGLRLIYFSYDVKMKEKGDIPEGYSVSREKKERFSLILESASTNQTSMYLCASSFGTKPEKLFFGSGTQLSVL.